These 17 T cell receptor beta chains came from one sample sequenced in a study of cytomegalovirus exposure and HLA in healthy donors. It was with 60 Vbeta and 13 Jbeta primers that the PCR ran. The table came from immunoSEQ multiplex PCR; TCRdb's copy has only in-frame clones and leaves some out. The sample shows more than 100,000 clones, approximately 80% of them seen only once. The sample was PBMCs. The source of these receptors is a man aged 35-49 years in good health and CMV-seronegative.

V gene TRBV6-5 combines with J gene TRBJ2-5; weak D call: TRBD2 (6 bases). The CDR3 is 14 amino acids. Germline V CDR1 and CDR2: MNHEY, SVGAGI. Trimming shortened V by 10 bases and J by 4 bases, and 19 bases separated the two germline ends. CDR3 residues: CATTGGVLRETQYF. CDR3 bases: TGTGCCACAACCGGCGGGGTACTACGAGAGACCCAGTACTTC.

This clone was seen a few times. The CDR3 protein is CASSYGTGVTGELFF. CDR3 sequence (DNA): TGTGCCAGCAGTTACGGGACAGGGGTCACCGGGGAGCTGTTTTTT. This rearrangement joins TRBV6-5 to TRBJ2-2, with 10 positions matching TRBD1. V lost 2 bases, J lost 4 bases, and 1 base stayed unmatched. The CDR3 is 15 amino acids. Germline V CDR1 and CDR2: MNHEY, SVGAGI.

V usage is TRBV6-5 and J usage is TRBJ2-3; 9 nucleotides agree with TRBD2. Trimming took 0 bases from V and 3 from J; bases not matched to a gene: 1. The CDR3 has 15 residues. The germline V gene has CDR1 MNHEY and CDR2 SVGAGI. Here the CDR3 DNA reads TGTGCCAGCAGTTACTCGAGCGGGGGGACAGATACGCAGTATTTT. The encoded protein is CASSYSSGGTDTQYF.

The rearrangement joins TRBV7-8 to TRBJ2-3; D gene ambiguous. CDR1 SGHVS and CDR2 FQNEAQ come from the germline V gene. V dropped 1 base and J dropped 0 bases, with 5 bases sitting between them. The CDR3 has 14 amino acids. CDR3 bases: TGTGCCAGCAGCTTAGATACAAGCACAGATACGCAGTATTTT. Translating it yields CASSLDTSTDTQYF.

This sequence joins TRBV28 and TRBJ1-2; possibly TRBD1 for D (5 bases). Germline V gene lookup returns CDR1 MDHEN and CDR2 SYDVKM. CDR3 size: 15 residues. Trimming left V 9 bases short and J 4 bases short, with 21 bases between. The CDR3 reads CASTPGGGYLYGYTF. Here the CDR3 DNA reads TGTGCCAGTACCCCTGGGGGGGGATATCTCTATGGCTACACCTTC.

A few counts support this clone. The chain uses TRBV5-8 and TRBJ2-7; no definite D call. There are 14 residues in the CDR3. Trimming stripped 4 bases from V and 0 bases from J, with 11 bases between. Germline V gives CDR1 SGHTS, CDR2 YDEGEE. The CDR3 loop reads CASSHPYSSYEQYF. The CDR3 DNA is TGTGCCAGCAGCCACCCGTACAGCTCCTACGAGCAGTACTTC. Complete variable domain (other parts from reference TRBV5-8 and TRBJ2-7): EAGVTQSPTHLIKTRGQQATLRCSPISGHTSVYWYQQALGLGLQFLLWYDEGEERNRGNFPPRFSGRQFPNYSSELNVNALELEDSALYLCASSHPYSSYEQYFGPGTRLTVT.

J is TRBJ1-3 and V is TRBV6-5; 7 bases agree with TRBD1. The trim removed 8 bases at V and 0 bases at J, leaving 4 bases unmatched. From germline, CDR1 is MNHEY and CDR2 SVGAGI. The CDR3 has 14 amino acids. The CDR3 coding sequence is TGTGCCAGCCGCCAGGGGGGCTCTGGAAACACCATATATTTT. It encodes CASRQGGSGNTIYF.

The V gene is TRBV5-1, the J gene TRBJ2-1, with 8 bases aligning to TRBD2. Germline CDR1 and CDR2: SGHRS and YFSETQ. The CDR3 is 14 residues long. Trimming at V came to 5 bases and at J to 4 bases, leaving 5 bases not matched to a gene. CDR3 residues: CASSYGGVYNEQFF. In nucleotides, the CDR3 is TGCGCCAGCAGTTACGGGGGGGTTTACAATGAGCAGTTCTTC.

This clone was seen a handful of times. The chain links TRBV27 to TRBJ2-7; 16 positions agree with TRBD2. The trim removed 0 bases at V and 3 bases at J, leaving 5 bases unmatched. Germline V gives CDR1 MNHEY, CDR2 SMNVEV (reference sequence). CDR3 size: 18 residues. The DNA of the CDR3 is TGTGCCAGCAGTTTATCGATTGGGACTAGCGGGAGGGACTACGAGCAGTACTTC. Protein sequence: CASSLSIGTSGRDYEQYF.

The chain uses TRBV5-1 and TRBJ2-3, with 9 bases lining up with TRBD1. The trim removed 3 bases at V and 3 bases at J, leaving 8 bases unmatched. The CDR3 extends over 16 amino acids. Germline loops: CDR1 SGHRS, CDR2 YFSETQ. In nucleotides, the CDR3 is TGCGCCAGCAGCTACGGGACAGGGACGGGAACAGATACGCAGTATTTT. The encoded protein is CASSYGTGTGTDTQYF.

This clone came up once. This chain links TRBV2 with TRBJ1-2, with 9 bases aligning to TRBD1. The V segment lost 7 bases and the J segment 4 bases; nucleotides outside the gene matches: 7. CDR1 SNHLY and CDR2 FYNNEI come from the germline V gene. This CDR3 comprises 14 residues. CDR3 loop: CASNPDRGSYGYTF. In nucleotides, the CDR3 is TGTGCCAGCAACCCGGACAGGGGAAGCTATGGCTACACCTTC. The entire variable domain, with the rest obtained from reference TRBV2 and TRBJ1-2, is as follows: EPEVTQTPSHQVTQMGQEVILRCVPISNHLYFYWYRQILGQKVEFLVSFYNNEISEKSEIFDDQFSVERPDGSNFTLKIRSTKLEDSAMYFCASNPDRGSYGYTFGSGTRLTVV.

This clone appeared a single time. The chain is built from TRBV5-1 and TRBJ2-3; 10 bases match TRBD1. CDR1 is SGHRS, CDR2 YFSETQ, per germline. The junction had 7 bases not matched to a gene; V was cut back by 3 bases and J by 6 bases. This CDR3 region has 15 residues. The CDR3 here is CASSWAGTGVDTQYF. CDR3 in DNA: TGCGCCAGCAGCTGGGCCGGGACAGGGGTTGATACGCAGTATTTT.

The CDR3 spells CASSFPGQPYNEQFF. CDR3 nucleotide sequence: TGTGCCAGCAGCTTCCCGGGACAGCCTTACAATGAGCAGTTCTTC. J is TRBJ2-1 and V is TRBV5-4; 7 bases align to TRBD1. The trim removed 2 bases at V and 4 bases at J, leaving 6 bases unmatched. CDR1 and CDR2 (germline): SGHNT, YYREEE (reference sequence). This CDR3 is 15 amino acids long.

The chain joins TRBV7-2 to TRBJ2-7; 12 bases line up with TRBD2. The CDR3 spans 13 residues. V trimming: 5 bases; J trimming: 6 bases; junction bases outside the gene matches: 2. CDR1 is SGHTA, CDR2 FQGNSA, per germline. The CDR3 sequence is CASSTGLAGEQYF. CDR3 nucleotide sequence: TGTGCCAGCAGCACGGGACTAGCGGGCGAGCAGTACTTC. The full variable domain, in which reference TRBV7-2 and TRBJ2-7 provide the parts outside the CDR3, is GAGVSQSPSNKVTEKGKDVELRCDPISGHTALYWYRQSLGQGLEFLIYFQGNSAPDKSGLPSDRFSAERTGGSVSTLTIQRTQQEDSAVYLCASSTGLAGEQYFGPGTRLTVT.

This chain links TRBV7-8 with TRBJ1-2; possible D gene TRBD1, 5 bases. Trimming took 2 bases from V and 4 from J, leaving 23 bases between them. This CDR3 has 18 residues. Germline values: CDR1 SGHVS, CDR2 FQNEAQ. CDR3 DNA sequence: TGTGCCAGCAGCTTAAATCCGGGCAGGGCCGCCTCACTCTATGGCTACACCTTC. Translation: CASSLNPGRAASLYGYTF.

This chain uses TRBV2 with TRBJ1-1; D uncertain. V lost 4 bases to trimming and J lost 1 base, with 10 bases between them. The CDR3 is 14 residues long. The germline CDR1 and CDR2 sequences are SNHLY and FYNNEI. The CDR3 region is CASSAMAANTEAFF. DNA of the CDR3: TGTGCCAGCAGTGCGATGGCCGCGAACACTGAAGCTTTCTTT.

The genes are TRBV2 and TRBJ2-7; D gene unclear. The V gene's germline CDR1 is SNHLY and CDR2 FYNNEI. This CDR3 is 12 amino acids long. V was shortened by 7 bases and J by 2 bases, with 9 bases between the two germline ends. CDR3: CASIPRTYEQYF. In nucleotides, the CDR3 is TGTGCCAGCATCCCGCGGACCTACGAGCAGTACTTC.